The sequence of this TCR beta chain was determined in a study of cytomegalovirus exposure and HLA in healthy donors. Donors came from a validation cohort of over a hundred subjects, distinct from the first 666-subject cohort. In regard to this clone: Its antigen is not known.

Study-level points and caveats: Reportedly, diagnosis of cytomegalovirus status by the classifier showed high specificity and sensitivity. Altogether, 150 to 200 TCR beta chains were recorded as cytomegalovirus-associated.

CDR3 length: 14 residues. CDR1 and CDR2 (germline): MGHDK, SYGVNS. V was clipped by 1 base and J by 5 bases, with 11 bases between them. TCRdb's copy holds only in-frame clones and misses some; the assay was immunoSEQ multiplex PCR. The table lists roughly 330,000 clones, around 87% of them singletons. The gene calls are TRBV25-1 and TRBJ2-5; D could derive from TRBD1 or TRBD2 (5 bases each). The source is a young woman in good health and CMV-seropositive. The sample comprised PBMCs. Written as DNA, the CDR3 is TGTGCCAGCAGTGAATTTGGGGGACGGGAGACCCAGTACTTC. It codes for CASSEFGGRETQYF. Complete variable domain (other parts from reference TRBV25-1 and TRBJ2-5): EADIYQTPRYLVIGTGKKITLECSQTMGHDKMYWYQQDPGMELHLIHYSYGVNSTEKGDLSSESTVSRIRTEHFPLTLESARPSHTSQYLCASSEFGGRETQYFGPGTRLLVL.